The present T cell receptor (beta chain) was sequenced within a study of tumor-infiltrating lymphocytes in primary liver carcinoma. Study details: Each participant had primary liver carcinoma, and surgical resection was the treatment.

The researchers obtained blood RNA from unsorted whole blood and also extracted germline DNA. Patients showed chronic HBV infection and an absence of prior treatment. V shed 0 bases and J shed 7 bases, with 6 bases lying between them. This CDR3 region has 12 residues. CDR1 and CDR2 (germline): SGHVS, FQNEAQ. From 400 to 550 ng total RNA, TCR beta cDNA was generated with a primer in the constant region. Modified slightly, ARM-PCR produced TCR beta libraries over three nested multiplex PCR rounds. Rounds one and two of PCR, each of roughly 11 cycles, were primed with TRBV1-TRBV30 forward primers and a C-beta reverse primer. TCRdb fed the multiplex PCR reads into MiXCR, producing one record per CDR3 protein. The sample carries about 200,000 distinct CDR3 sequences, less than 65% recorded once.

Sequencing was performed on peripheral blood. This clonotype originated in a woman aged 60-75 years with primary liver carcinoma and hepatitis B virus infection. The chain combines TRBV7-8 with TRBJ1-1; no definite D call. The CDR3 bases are TGTGCCAGCAGCTTAGCGCGGGTTGAAGCTTTCTTT. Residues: CASSLARVEAFF.